The 32 T cell receptor beta chains in this list originate from one sample, sequenced in a study of shared clonotypes between healthy human individuals. Here immunoSEQ multiplex PCR was the method, and the copy in TCRdb shows in-frame clones only, minus some. The sample comprises over 2 million clones, 95% of which are singletons, and 0.1% to 0.15% rests with the top ten. The specimen sequenced was naive CD4+ T cells sorted from blood. The subset is: CD45RA+ positively selected. The receptor source for this set is a man between 18 and 29 years old in good health.

This chain uses TRBV19 with TRBJ2-2, with D maybe TRBD2 (6 bases). The germline CDR1 and CDR2 sequences are LNHDA and SQIVND (reference sequence). CDR3 size: 12 residues. The V and J ends lost 7 bases and 11 bases respectively, with 14 bases between them. CDR3 coding DNA: TGTGCCAGTAACCTCGGGACTGCCGAGCTGTTTTTT. As protein: CASNLGTAELFF.

This rearrangement joins TRBV18 to TRBJ2-3; 8 positions agree with TRBD1. CDR3 length: 15 residues. Germline CDR1 is KGHSH and CDR2 is LQKENI. With V trimmed by 3 bases and J by 5 bases, 7 bases remained unmatched. CDR3 bases: TGTGCCAGCTCACCGGGACAGGCCTTAGGAGATACGCAGTATTTT. Translated, it gives CASSPGQALGDTQYF.

Points on this clone: Other nucleotide sequences from this sample produce the same CDR3. The rearrangement uses TRBV18 and TRBJ2-7; no definite D call. CDR3 size: 12 residues. V lost 3 bases and J 1 base, leaving 4 bases between the germline ends. Germline V CDR1 and CDR2: KGHSH, LQKENI. As DNA, the CDR3 is TGTGCCAGCTCACCCAATTCCTACGAGCAGTACTTC. Encoded protein: CASSPNSYEQYF.

This clone has a single count. The J gene is TRBJ2-7, the V gene TRBV7-2, with unresolved D. The CDR3 has 14 amino acids. Germline V CDR1 and CDR2: SGHTA, FQGNSA. The ends were cut back, 5 bases at V and 1 base at J, with 12 bases in the middle. The CDR3 region is CASSPILGSYEQYF. CDR3 nucleotides: TGTGCCAGCAGCCCGATCCTGGGTTCCTACGAGCAGTACTTC.

In the case of this clone: The same CDR3 is also encoded by other DNA sequences in this sample. V and J are TRBV4-1 and TRBJ1-3; maybe TRBD1 (6 bases). The germline V gene has CDR1 MGHRA and CDR2 YSYEKL. The CDR3 is 16 residues long. V was trimmed by 0 bases and J by 3 bases, leaving 12 bases between them. CDR3 residues: CASSQEGGTSGNTIYF. CDR3 in DNA: TGCGCCAGCAGCCAAGAAGGGGGAACAAGTGGAAACACCATATATTTT.

The count of this clone is one. This chain connects TRBV5-4 to TRBJ1-6, with no clear D. Germline V lookup: CDR1 SGHNT, CDR2 YYREEE (reference sequence). The CDR3 covers 16 residues. The V gene lost 0 bases and the J gene lost 2 bases, with 9 bases spanning the gap. For the CDR3, the DNA is TGTGCCAGCAGCTTGGTCGTGGTTCCCTATAATTCACCCCTCCACTTT. Protein: CASSLVVVPYNSPLHF.

The V call is TRBV28, the J call TRBJ2-7; D may be TRBD2 (7 bases). This CDR3 is 14 amino acids long. V was shortened by 3 bases and J by 4 bases, with 13 bases between the two germline ends. Germline V gene sequence: CDR1 MDHEN, CDR2 SYDVKM. In nucleotides, the CDR3 is TGTGCCAGCAGTTTTGAGGGGGGGCTATACGAGCAGTACTTC. Its protein product is CASSFEGGLYEQYF.

The V and J genes are TRBV9 and TRBJ2-7, with D unresolved. CDR3 length equals 14 residues. The V and J ends lost 0 bases and 3 bases respectively, with 10 bases between them. The germline V gene has CDR1 SGDLS and CDR2 YYNGEE. CDR3 nucleotides: TGTGCCAGCAGCGTAGCTGCCGGTTTCTACGAGCAGTACTTC. Translation: CASSVAAGFYEQYF.

The rearrangement uses TRBV5-1 and TRBJ2-7, with D unclear. The CDR3 has 14 amino acids. The V and J ends lost 1 base and 0 bases respectively, with 8 bases between them. Germline V gene data show CDR1 as SGHRS and CDR2 as YFSETQ. DNA of the CDR3: TGCGCCAGCAGCTTGAGCACCGGCTCCTACGAGCAGTACTTC. Translation gives CASSLSTGSYEQYF. Full variable domain (missing parts from reference TRBV5-1 and TRBJ2-7): KAGVTQTPRYLIKTRGQQVTLSCSPISGHRSVSWYQQTPGQGLQFLFEYFSETQRNKGNFPGRFSGRQFSNSRSEMNVSTLELGDSALYLCASSLSTGSYEQYFGPGTRLTVT.

The chain recombines TRBV4-1 with TRBJ1-5; D gene ambiguous. V shed 4 bases and J shed 0 bases, with 4 bases lying between them. The CDR3 totals 13 residues. The V gene's germline CDR1 is MGHRA and CDR2 YSYEKL. This chain's CDR3 is CASSRYSNQPQHF. As DNA, the CDR3 is TGCGCCAGCAGCCGATATAGCAATCAGCCCCAGCATTTT.

The J gene is TRBJ1-2, the V gene TRBV9; D unresolved. CDR3 length: 17 residues. Germline V lookup: CDR1 SGDLS, CDR2 YYNGEE. V was trimmed by 6 bases and J by 4 bases, leaving 25 bases between them. The DNA of the CDR3 is TGTGCCAGCACCAAGACCGTAACCGTCATTACCGCCTATGGCTACACCTTC. It encodes CASTKTVTVITAYGYTF.

V and J are TRBV9 and TRBJ1-6, with 7 bases that match TRBD1. V dropped 4 bases and J dropped 7; count of bases not matched to a gene: 11. Germline V gives CDR1 SGDLS, CDR2 YYNGEE. The CDR3 loop spans 16 amino acids. The CDR3 sequence: CASSLGEGQFNSPLHF. The DNA for the CDR3 is TGTGCCAGCAGCCTAGGGGAGGGACAGTTCAATTCACCCCTCCACTTT.

This chain uses TRBV5-1 with TRBJ1-2, with 7 positions matching TRBD1. The CDR3 has 17 amino acids. The V and J ends lost 2 bases and 4 bases, in that order; junction bases with no gene match: 14. In germline, CDR1 is SGHRS, CDR2 YFSETQ. The CDR3 sequence: CASSLAGQESLGYGYTF. DNA for the CDR3: TGCGCCAGCAGCTTAGCAGGACAGGAGTCCCTTGGCTATGGCTACACCTTC.

The chain combines TRBV5-1 with TRBJ2-7; maybe TRBD1 (6 bases). V lost 4 bases to trimming and J lost 4 bases, with 18 bases between them. The CDR3 has 15 residues. Germline V gives CDR1 SGHRS, CDR2 YFSETQ. This CDR3 is CASSILSGQTYEQYF. The CDR3 region has the DNA TGCGCCAGCAGCATCCTTTCCGGACAGACTTACGAGCAGTACTTC.

To note about this clone: The sample holds other DNA sequences that translate to the same CDR3. This chain joins TRBV18 and TRBJ2-7; 7 positions match TRBD1. Germline trimming cut 0 bases from V and 0 bases from J; bases unmatched to any gene: 2. From germline, CDR1 is KGHSH and CDR2 LQKENI. This CDR3 is 15 amino acids long. CDR3 nucleotide sequence: TGTGCCAGCTCACCACCGTCAGGGGGCTCCTACGAGCAGTACTTC. Translation gives CASSPPSGGSYEQYF.

The sample holds a few counts of this clone. The gene calls are TRBV28 and TRBJ2-7; unclear D gene. V was shortened by 1 base and J by 3 bases, with 10 bases between the two germline ends. This CDR3 region has 14 residues. Looked up from germline, CDR1 is MDHEN and CDR2 is SYDVKM. CDR3 DNA: TGTGCCAGCAGTTTATTCGGGCAGGACTACGAGCAGTACTTC. Protein product: CASSLFGQDYEQYF.

The rearrangement uses TRBV2 and TRBJ1-6, with TRBD1 matching 10 bases. Unmatched junction bases numbered 8, after V lost 6 bases and J lost 9 bases. This CDR3 is built from 15 residues. CDR1 and CDR2 (germline): SNHLY, FYNNEI. The CDR3 reads CASRPTGGLRSPLHF. For the CDR3, the DNA is TGTGCCAGCAGACCGACAGGGGGCCTGCGTTCACCCCTCCACTTT.

Note on this clone: A much larger clone differs by one base, so this may be a read error. This specimen includes other DNA sequences encoding the same CDR3. The chain employs TRBV18 and TRBJ2-7, with 14 bases identical to TRBD2. The J segment lost 3 bases and the V segment lost 3 bases, leaving 1 base of the junction unmatched. The CDR3 is made up of 15 amino acids. CDR1 is KGHSH and CDR2 is LQKENI in the germline V gene. The CDR3 region has the DNA TGTGCCAGCTCACCGGGGACTAGCGGGAGCTACGAGCAGTACTTC. Its translation is CASSPGTSGSYEQYF.

The chain employs TRBV30 and TRBJ1-6; 9 nucleotides agree with TRBD1. Looked up from germline, CDR1 is GTSNPN and CDR2 is SVGIG (reference sequence). CDR3 length: 13 amino acids. Trimming took 5 bases from V and 8 from J; bases not matched to a gene: 4. CDR3 nucleotides: TGTGCCTGGGGGGACAGGGTAGATTCACCCCTCCACTTT. Protein: CAWGDRVDSPLHF.

The chain combines TRBV19 with TRBJ1-2; D remains ambiguous. The CDR3 has 14 residues. Deletions cut 5 bases from V and 2 bases from J, with 12 bases between. In germline, CDR1 is LNHDA, CDR2 SQIVND (reference sequence). The chain's CDR3 is CASSLSSVNYGYTF. The DNA of the CDR3 is TGTGCCAGTAGTTTATCGTCAGTCAACTATGGCTACACCTTC.

In the case of this clone: A read error may be the cause here, since a much bigger clone is one base away. The chain couples TRBV29-1 to TRBJ1-5, with unresolved D. V lost 7 bases and J 7 bases, leaving 11 bases between the germline ends. Germline V gene sequence: CDR1 SQVTM, CDR2 ANQGSEA. The CDR3 runs 11 residues. CDR3 nucleotides: TGCAGCGCCATACGGGGACAGCCCCAGCATTTT. This encodes CSAIRGQPQHF.

Turning to this clone: A read error may account for a junction end that differs from germline. The chain combines TRBV6-5 with TRBJ2-7, with 7 bases fitting TRBD1. CDR3 length: 12 residues. Per the germline V gene, CDR1 is MNHEY and CDR2 is SVGAGI. CDR3 coding DNA: TGTGCCAGCAGTTACCTCCTGGGACAGCCCCACTTC. Translated, it gives CASSYLLGQPHF.

This chain links TRBV2 with TRBJ2-1; D is unclear. V was shortened by 7 bases and J by 7 bases, with 11 bases between the two germline ends. Germline CDR1 and CDR2: SNHLY and FYNNEI. The CDR3 has 12 amino acids. In nucleotides, the CDR3 is TGTGCCAGCATCCTAAGGAATAATGAGCAGTTCTTC. This encodes CASILRNNEQFF.

The chain joins TRBV28 to TRBJ2-2; D perhaps matches TRBD2 (6 bases). The CDR3 contains 13 residues. Trimming removed 5 bases from V and 5 bases from J, with 9 bases in between. Germline values: CDR1 MDHEN, CDR2 SYDVKM. In DNA form, the CDR3 reads TGTGCCAGCAGTGACGGGGGAACCGGGGAGCTGTTTTTT. This gives the protein CASSDGGTGELFF.

For this clone: This CDR3 is also generated by other DNA sequences in the sample. The chain combines TRBV28 with TRBJ2-3; D is unresolved. V dropped 8 bases and J dropped 0 bases, with 9 bases sitting between them. CDR3 length: 13 amino acids. Germline V gene sequence: CDR1 MDHEN, CDR2 SYDVKM. This CDR3 reads CASGAGSTDTQYF. CDR3 coding DNA: TGTGCCAGCGGCGCTGGAAGCACAGATACGCAGTATTTT. Filled out from reference TRBV28 and TRBJ2-3, the complete variable domain reads DVKVTQSSRYLVKRTGEKVFLECVQDMDHENMFWYRQDPGLGLRLIYFSYDVKMKEKGDIPEGYSVSREKKERFSLILESASTNQTSMYLCASGAGSTDTQYFGPGTRLTVL.

The CDR3 coding sequence is TGTGCCAGCAGTTTCCTGAACAGGGGCCTCAATCAGCCCCAGCATTTT. Translation: CASSFLNRGLNQPQHF. J is TRBJ1-5 and V is TRBV28; 7 bases are shared with TRBD1. CDR3 length: 16 residues. J lost 3 bases, V lost 3 bases, and 8 bases had no gene match. Germline CDR1 is MDHEN and CDR2 is SYDVKM. The full variable domain, in which reference TRBV28 and TRBJ1-5 provide the parts outside the CDR3, is DVKVTQSSRYLVKRTGEKVFLECVQDMDHENMFWYRQDPGLGLRLIYFSYDVKMKEKGDIPEGYSVSREKKERFSLILESASTNQTSMYLCASSFLNRGLNQPQHFGDGTRLSIL.

In the case of this clone: The identical CDR3 is also encoded by other nucleotide sequences in the sample. The rearrangement links TRBV7-2 to TRBJ2-2; D is possibly TRBD1 (6 bases). CDR3 length: 15 amino acids. Germline values: CDR1 SGHTA, CDR2 FQGNSA. V gave up 6 bases and J gave up 1 base, with 12 bases separating them. The CDR3 bases are TGTGCCAGCAGTCCTCAGGGGAAGAACACCGGGGAGCTGTTTTTT. This translates into CASSPQGKNTGELFF.

The chain combines TRBV28 with TRBJ1-2, with a tentative D call TRBD1 (6 bases). CDR1 MDHEN and CDR2 SYDVKM come from the germline V gene. The CDR3 is made up of 17 amino acids. V dropped 5 bases and J dropped 2 bases, with 21 bases sitting between them. CDR3 amino acids: CASSQTGSGIGNYGYTF. The CDR3 DNA is TGTGCCAGCAGTCAGACAGGATCAGGGATCGGGAACTATGGCTACACCTTC.

The V and J genes are TRBV7-2 and TRBJ2-3, with TRBD1 as a possible D gene (6 bases). Germline CDR1 SGHTA, CDR2 FQGNSA. This CDR3 is built from 15 residues. Trimming removed 5 bases at V and 2 bases at J, with 14 bases between. For the CDR3, the DNA is TGTGCCAGCAGCCCACAGGGACAAGCCACAGATACGCAGTATTTT. Residues: CASSPQGQATDTQYF.

V and J are TRBV5-1 and TRBJ2-5; the D gene is possibly TRBD1 (6 bases). V was clipped by 0 bases and J by 3 bases, with 12 bases between them. The CDR3 covers 15 residues. Germline values: CDR1 SGHRS, CDR2 YFSETQ. CDR3 loop: CASSLAPQGEETQYF. Here the CDR3 DNA reads TGCGCCAGCAGCTTGGCCCCACAGGGCGAAGAGACCCAGTACTTC.

The chain combines TRBV7-9 with TRBJ2-5; perhaps TRBD1 as D (7 bases). Trimming left V 5 bases short and J 0 bases short, with 16 bases between. The CDR3 runs 16 residues. Germline values: CDR1 SEHNR, CDR2 FQNEAQ (reference sequence). CDR3 bases: TGTGCCAGCAGCCCGGGACTCGACAGGGACCAAGAGACCCAGTACTTC. Amino acid sequence: CASSPGLDRDQETQYF.

The chain employs TRBV4-2 and TRBJ1-2, with a weak D call TRBD1 (5 bases). The CDR3 is made up of 13 amino acids. The V end lost 4 bases, the J end lost 8 bases, and 14 bases lay between the germline ends. CDR1 and CDR2 from the germline V gene are LGHNA and YNFKEQ. DNA of the CDR3: TGTGCCAGCAGCCGAGGGGATTTCTGGGGCTACACCTTC. Encoded protein: CASSRGDFWGYTF.